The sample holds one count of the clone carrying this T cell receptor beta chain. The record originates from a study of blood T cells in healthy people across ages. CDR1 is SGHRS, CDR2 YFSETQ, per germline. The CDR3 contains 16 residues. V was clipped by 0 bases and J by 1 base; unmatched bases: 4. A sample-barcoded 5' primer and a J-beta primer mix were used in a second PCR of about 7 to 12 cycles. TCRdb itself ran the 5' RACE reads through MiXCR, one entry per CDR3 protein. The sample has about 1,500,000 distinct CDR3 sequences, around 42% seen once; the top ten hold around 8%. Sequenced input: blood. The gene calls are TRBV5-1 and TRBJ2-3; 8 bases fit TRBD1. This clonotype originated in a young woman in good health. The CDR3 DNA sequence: TGCGCCAGCAGCTTGGGTTTGACAGGGGGCACAGATACGCAGTATTTT. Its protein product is CASSLGLTGGTDTQYF.